This TCR beta chain appears in the sequencing data of a study of blood T cell repertoires in COVID-19. Study summary: Spain, Italy and the United States supplied samples that represented acute and convalescent COVID-19. T cells, B-cell-depleted T cells, or PBMCs supplied cDNA or gDNA.

Germline V gene sequence: CDR1 SNHLY, CDR2 FYNNEI. After removal of 5 bases from V and 11 bases from J, the junction contained 11 bases not matched to a gene. This CDR3 comprises 13 residues. In the original workflow: Estimates of nucleated cell counts were drawn from the amplification of reference gene primers. TCRdb's copy holds only in-frame clones and misses some; the assay was immunoSEQ multiplex PCR. The V and J calls and clone size are taken from that table; D and trimming were inferred from the DNA. The data show hundreds of thousands of clones, 82% seen once. The V gene is TRBV2, the J gene TRBJ1-1, with 7 bases identical to TRBD1. Sample: peripheral blood. This TCR derives from a woman of 80 years or more with acute or convalescent COVID-19. The CDR3 region has the DNA TGTGCCAGCAGTACCGACAGGGACCAGCGGGCTTTCTTT. This translates into CASSTDRDQRAFF.